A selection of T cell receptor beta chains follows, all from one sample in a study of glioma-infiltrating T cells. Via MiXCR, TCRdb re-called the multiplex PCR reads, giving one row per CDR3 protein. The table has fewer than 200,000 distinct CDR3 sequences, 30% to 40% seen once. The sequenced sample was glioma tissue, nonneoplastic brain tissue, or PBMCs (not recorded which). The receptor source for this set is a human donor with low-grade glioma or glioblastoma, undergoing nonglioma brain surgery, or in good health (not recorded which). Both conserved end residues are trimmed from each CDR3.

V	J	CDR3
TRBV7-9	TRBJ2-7	ASSLSGVRDEQY
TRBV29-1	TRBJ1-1	SVVTGVPEAF
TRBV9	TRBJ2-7	ASSALAGQQY
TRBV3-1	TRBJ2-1	ASSRTGKGTGYNEQF
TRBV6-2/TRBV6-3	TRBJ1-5	ASRSRTGERQPQH
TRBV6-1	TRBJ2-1	ASSERTSGYNEQF
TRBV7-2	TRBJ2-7	ASSLLGGEQY
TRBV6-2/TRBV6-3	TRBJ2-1	ASRSGSFGPYNEQF
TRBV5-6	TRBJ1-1	ASSLGFLMNTEAF
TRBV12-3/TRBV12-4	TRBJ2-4	ASSPRQVGAKNIQY
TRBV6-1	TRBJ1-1	ASSFGGGGWSTEAF
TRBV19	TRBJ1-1	ASTGTGGLNTEAF
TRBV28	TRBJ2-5	ASRSQGGETQY
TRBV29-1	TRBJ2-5	SVVPWVGETQY
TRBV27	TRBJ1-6	ASSYGSFSYNSPLH
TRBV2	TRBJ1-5	ASSLFLDRGDPLGNQPQH
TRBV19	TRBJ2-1	ASSPWTSGGEQF
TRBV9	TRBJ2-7	ASSVEQGAGEQY
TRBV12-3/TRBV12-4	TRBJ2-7	ASSPSGSPWYEQY
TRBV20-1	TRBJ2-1	SAQQTSGRHYNEQF
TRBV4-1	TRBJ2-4	ASSQRLEEKNIQY
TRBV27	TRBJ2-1	ASGRDYYNEQF
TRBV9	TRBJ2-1	ASSLQTAWSPSYNEQF
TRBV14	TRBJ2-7	ASSQDWQGRGEQY
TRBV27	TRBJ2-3	ASSLATTDAQY
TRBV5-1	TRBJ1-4	ASSIAGTGSNEKLF
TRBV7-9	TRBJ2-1	ASSPTRSEQF
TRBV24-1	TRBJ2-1	ATRETLTSYIGQVNEQF
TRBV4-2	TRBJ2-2	ASSQTAGWNTGELF
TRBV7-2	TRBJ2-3	ASSFGLLSTDTQY
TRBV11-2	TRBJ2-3	ASSSGQGTDKQY
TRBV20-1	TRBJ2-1	SAPRGSYNEQF
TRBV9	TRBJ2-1	ASSGRDHNEQF
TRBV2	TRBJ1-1	ASSEILNTEAF
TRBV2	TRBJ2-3	ASSGLSGPTDTQY
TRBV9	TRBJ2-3	ASSVSDASGRAADTQY
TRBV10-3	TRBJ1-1	ATSPIGTLNTEAF
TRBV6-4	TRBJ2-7	ASRHMGGLASYEQY
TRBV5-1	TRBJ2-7	ASSLDGRPSYEQY
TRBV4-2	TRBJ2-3	ASSQDVTVRATDTQY
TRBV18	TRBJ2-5	ASSPPGDQETQY